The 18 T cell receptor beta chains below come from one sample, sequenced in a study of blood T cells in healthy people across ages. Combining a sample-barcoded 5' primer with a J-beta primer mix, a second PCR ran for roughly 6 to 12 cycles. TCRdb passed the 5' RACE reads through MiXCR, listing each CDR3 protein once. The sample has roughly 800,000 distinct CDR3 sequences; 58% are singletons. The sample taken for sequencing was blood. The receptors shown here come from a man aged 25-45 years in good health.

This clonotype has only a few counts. The CDR3 DNA reads TGCAGTGCTAAAGGACAGACTAGCCACGAGCAGTACTTC. It specifies CSAKGQTSHEQYF. The chain employs TRBV20-1 and TRBJ2-7, with D perhaps TRBD2 (7 bases). The CDR3 has 13 residues. V dropped 4 bases and J dropped 5 bases, with 15 bases sitting between them. From germline, CDR1 is DFQATT and CDR2 SNEGSKA (reference sequence).

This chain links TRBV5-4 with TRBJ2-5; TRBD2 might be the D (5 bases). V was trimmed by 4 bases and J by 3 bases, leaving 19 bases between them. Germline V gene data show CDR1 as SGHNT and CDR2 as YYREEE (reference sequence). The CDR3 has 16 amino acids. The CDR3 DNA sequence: TGTGCCAGCAGCCCTCGGGGAGCGGAAACGAAAGAGACCCAGTACTTC. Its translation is CASSPRGAETKETQYF.

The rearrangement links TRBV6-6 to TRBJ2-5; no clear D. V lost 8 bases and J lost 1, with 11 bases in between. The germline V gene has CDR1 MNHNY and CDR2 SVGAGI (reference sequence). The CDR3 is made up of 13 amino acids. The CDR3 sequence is CASRAAVQETQYF. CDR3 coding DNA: TGTGCCAGCCGGGCCGCCGTCCAAGAGACCCAGTACTTC.

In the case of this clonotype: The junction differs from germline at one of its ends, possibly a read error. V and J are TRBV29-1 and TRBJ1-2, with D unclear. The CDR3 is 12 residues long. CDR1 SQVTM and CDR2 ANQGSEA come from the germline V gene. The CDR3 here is CSVSREVYGYTF. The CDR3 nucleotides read TGCAGCGTTTCGCGGGAGGTCTATGGTTACACCTTC.

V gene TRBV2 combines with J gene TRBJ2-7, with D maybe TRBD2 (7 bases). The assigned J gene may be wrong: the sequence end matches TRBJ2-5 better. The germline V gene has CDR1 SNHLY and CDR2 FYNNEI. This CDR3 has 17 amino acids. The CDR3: CASTWVVLPGGRETQYF. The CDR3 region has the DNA TGTGCCAGCACATGGGTCGTTCTCCCGGGGGGCCGAGAGACCCAGTACTTC.

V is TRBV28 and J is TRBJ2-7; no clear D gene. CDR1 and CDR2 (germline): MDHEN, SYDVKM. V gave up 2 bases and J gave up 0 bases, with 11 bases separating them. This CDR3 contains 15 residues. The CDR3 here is CASSLGQSSSYEQYF. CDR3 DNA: TGTGCCAGCAGTTTAGGCCAGTCTAGCTCCTACGAGCAGTACTTC.

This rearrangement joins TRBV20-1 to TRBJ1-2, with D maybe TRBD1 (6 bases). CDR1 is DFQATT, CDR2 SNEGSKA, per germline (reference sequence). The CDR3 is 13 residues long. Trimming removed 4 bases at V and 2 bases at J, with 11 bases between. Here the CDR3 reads CSATGGQNYGYTF. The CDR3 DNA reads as TGCAGTGCTACTGGGGGCCAGAACTATGGCTACACCTTC.

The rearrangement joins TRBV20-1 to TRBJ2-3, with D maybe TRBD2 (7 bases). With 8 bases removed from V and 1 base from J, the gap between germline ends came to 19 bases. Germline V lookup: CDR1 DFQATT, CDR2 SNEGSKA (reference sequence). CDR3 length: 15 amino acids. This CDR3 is CSTTLGGGRTDTQYF. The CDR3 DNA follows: TGCAGTACTACCTTGGGGGGGGGCCGCACAGATACGCAGTATTTT.

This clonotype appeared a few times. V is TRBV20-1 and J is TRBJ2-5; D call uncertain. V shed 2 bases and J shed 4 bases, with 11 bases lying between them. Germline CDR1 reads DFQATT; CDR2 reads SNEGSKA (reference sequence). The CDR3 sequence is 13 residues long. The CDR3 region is CSARYSGSETQYF. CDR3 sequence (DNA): TGCAGTGCTAGATATAGTGGTTCAGAGACCCAGTACTTC.

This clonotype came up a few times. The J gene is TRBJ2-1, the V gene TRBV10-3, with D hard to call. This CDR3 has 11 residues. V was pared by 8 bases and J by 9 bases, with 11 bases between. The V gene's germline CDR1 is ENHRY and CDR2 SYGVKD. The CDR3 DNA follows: TGTGCCATCGGTAGAAACGCTGAGCAGTTCTTC. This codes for CAIGRNAEQFF.

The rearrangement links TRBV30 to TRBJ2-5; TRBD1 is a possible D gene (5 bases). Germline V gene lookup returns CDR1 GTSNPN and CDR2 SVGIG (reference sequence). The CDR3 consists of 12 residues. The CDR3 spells CAGGNNRETQYF. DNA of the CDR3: TGTGCTGGCGGTAATAACAGGGAGACCCAGTACTTC.

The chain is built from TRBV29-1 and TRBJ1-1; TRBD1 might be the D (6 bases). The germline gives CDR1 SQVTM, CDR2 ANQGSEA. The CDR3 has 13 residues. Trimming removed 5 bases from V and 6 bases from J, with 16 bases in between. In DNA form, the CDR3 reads TGCAGCGTTTTAAAGGGGGTTCGTTCTGAAGCTTTCTTT. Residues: CSVLKGVRSEAFF. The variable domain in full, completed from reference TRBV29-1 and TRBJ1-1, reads SAVISQKPSRDICQRGTSLTIQCQVDSQVTMMFWYRQQPGQSLTLIATANQGSEATYESGFVIDKFPISRPNLTFSTLTVSNMSPEDSSIYLCSVLKGVRSEAFFGQGTRLTVV.

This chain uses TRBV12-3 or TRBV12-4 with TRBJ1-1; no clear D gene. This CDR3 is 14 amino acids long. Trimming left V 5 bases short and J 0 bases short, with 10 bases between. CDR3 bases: TGTGCCAGCAGTACGACCCGAGTGAACACTGAAGCTTTCTTT. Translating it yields CASSTTRVNTEAFF.

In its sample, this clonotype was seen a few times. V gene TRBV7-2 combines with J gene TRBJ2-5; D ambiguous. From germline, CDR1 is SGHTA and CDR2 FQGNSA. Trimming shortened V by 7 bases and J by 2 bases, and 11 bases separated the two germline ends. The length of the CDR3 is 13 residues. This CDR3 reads CASTLVRQETQYF. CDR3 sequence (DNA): TGTGCCAGCACCCTTGTGAGGCAAGAGACCCAGTACTTC. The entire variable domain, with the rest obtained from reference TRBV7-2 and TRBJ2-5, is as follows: GAGVSQSPSNKVTEKGKDVELRCDPISGHTALYWYRQSLGQGLEFLIYFQGNSAPDKSGLPSDRFSAERTGGSVSTLTIQRTQQEDSAVYLCASTLVRQETQYFGPGTRLLVL.

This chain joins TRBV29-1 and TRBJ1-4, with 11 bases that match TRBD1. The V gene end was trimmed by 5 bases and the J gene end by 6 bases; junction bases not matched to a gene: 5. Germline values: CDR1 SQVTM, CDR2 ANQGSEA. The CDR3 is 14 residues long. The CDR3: CSVKLGQGDEKLFF. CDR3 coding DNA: TGCAGCGTTAAGTTGGGACAGGGGGATGAAAAACTGTTTTTT.

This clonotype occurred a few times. This CDR3 reads CASSLSSYSEQFF. In DNA form, the CDR3 reads TGTGCCAGCAGCTTATCCTCCTACTCTGAGCAGTTCTTC. The chain carries TRBV7-2 and TRBJ2-1; unclear D gene. CDR3 length: 13 residues. Trimming removed 2 bases at V and 9 bases at J, with 11 bases between. Germline V gene data show CDR1 as SGHTA and CDR2 as FQGNSA.

The CDR3 bases are TGTGCCAGCAGTGAACCTGGACGGTACTATGGCTACACCTTC. This gives the protein CASSEPGRYYGYTF. This rearrangement joins TRBV25-1 to TRBJ1-2; D unclear. Per germline, CDR1 MGHDK and CDR2 SYGVNS. The length of the CDR3 is 14 residues. Trimming stripped 2 bases from V and 3 bases from J, with 10 bases between.

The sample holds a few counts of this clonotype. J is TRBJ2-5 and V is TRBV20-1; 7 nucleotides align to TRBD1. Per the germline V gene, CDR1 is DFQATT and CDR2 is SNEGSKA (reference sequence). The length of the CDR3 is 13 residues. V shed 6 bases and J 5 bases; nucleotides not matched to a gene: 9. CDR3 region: CSAKPGGRETQYF. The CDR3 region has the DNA TGCAGTGCAAAACCAGGGGGTCGGGAGACCCAGTACTTC.